This entry lists 21 T cell receptor beta chains sequenced from one sample in a study of T-cell memory formation after mild COVID-19. TCRdb used MiXCR to reprocess the 5' RACE reads, holding one entry per CDR3 protein. The data contain a few hundred thousand distinct CDR3 sequences, roughly 16% of them singletons. Sequencing was performed on PBMCs or a T cell subset sorted from them (not recorded which). These receptors came from a man younger than 30 who had mild COVID-19 (a few samples of this study predate the infection). Cell type and time point are not known.

This clonotype was recorded a few times. V is TRBV5-1 and J is TRBJ2-7, with 7 bases fitting TRBD2. The germline gives CDR1 SGHRS, CDR2 YFSETQ. This CDR3 has 15 residues. V shed 3 bases, J shed 6 bases, and the junction held 12 bases outside the gene matches. CDR3 sequence: CASSSRGGTSAEQYF. The CDR3 nucleotides read TGCGCCAGCAGCTCACGGGGTGGAACTAGCGCCGAGCAGTACTTC.

V usage is TRBV6-6 and J usage is TRBJ2-3, with 8 bases lining up with TRBD2. The CDR3 totals 17 residues. The junction had 9 bases not matched to a gene; V was cut back by 2 bases and J by 2 bases. Germline CDR1 reads MNHNY; CDR2 reads SVGAGI (reference sequence). The CDR3 protein is CASSYTHQRGTTDTQYF. CDR3 DNA sequence: TGTGCCAGCAGTTACACCCATCAGCGGGGGACCACAGATACGCAGTATTTT.

J is TRBJ2-7 and V is TRBV3-1, with D possibly called TRBD1 or TRBD2 (5 bases each). Germline V gives CDR1 LGHDT, CDR2 YNNKEL (reference sequence). The V gene lost 1 base and the J gene lost 3 bases, with 16 bases spanning the gap. This CDR3 region has 16 residues. Here the CDR3 reads CASSQGPGRNIYEQYF. In DNA, the CDR3 is TGTGCCAGCAGCCAAGGTCCGGGACGGAACATCTACGAGCAGTACTTC.

This chain connects TRBV18 to TRBJ2-1; D unresolved. The V gene lost 4 bases and the J gene lost 5 bases, with 9 bases spanning the gap. This CDR3 is built from 13 residues. Germline loops: CDR1 KGHSH, CDR2 LQKENI. The chain's CDR3 is CASSRPQHNEQFF. In DNA form, the CDR3 reads TGTGCCAGCTCACGGCCGCAGCACAATGAGCAGTTCTTC. The complete variable domain, with remaining parts taken from reference TRBV18 and TRBJ2-1, reads NAGVMQNPRHLVRRRGQEARLRCSPMKGHSHVYWYRQLPEEGLKFMVYLQKENIIDESGMPKERFSAEFPKEGPSILRIQQVVRGDSAAYFCASSRPQHNEQFFGPGTRLTVL.

The V call is TRBV6-2 or TRBV6-3, the J call TRBJ1-2; no reliable D call. Germline CDR1 is MNHEY and CDR2 is SVGEGT. This CDR3 spans 11 amino acids. With 4 bases removed from V and 6 bases from J, the gap between germline ends came to 6 bases. CDR3 nucleotide sequence: TGTGCCAGCAGTTGGGAAGATGGCTACACCTTC. This translates into CASSWEDGYTF.

This clonotype was seen only a few times. The J gene is TRBJ1-1, the V gene TRBV7-2, with D tentatively TRBD1 (5 bases). There are 15 residues in the CDR3. Trimming pared 5 bases from V and 4 bases from J, leaving 17 bases between. The V gene's germline CDR1 is SGHTA and CDR2 FQGNSA. This CDR3 is CASSLHIPGGTEAFF. The CDR3, as DNA: TGTGCCAGCAGCCTCCACATACCTGGGGGCACTGAAGCTTTCTTT.

This clonotype was counted ten times or more. J is TRBJ2-1 and V is TRBV27; 8 bases line up with TRBD2. The CDR3 extends over 16 amino acids. CDR1 is MNHEY, CDR2 SMNVEV, per germline (reference sequence). The trim removed 4 bases at V and 7 bases at J, leaving 12 bases unmatched. In DNA, the CDR3 is TGTGCCAGCAGTTCCTCCGGGGGGGCCTTGTGGAATGAGCAGTTCTTC. It specifies CASSSSGGALWNEQFF.

This clonotype was observed a handful of times. The chain couples TRBV5-1 to TRBJ2-3; TRBD1 agrees at 12 bases. The CDR3 has 16 amino acids. Germline V gene lookup returns CDR1 SGHRS and CDR2 YFSETQ. V lost 0 bases, J lost 4 bases, and 3 bases stayed unmatched. CDR3: CASSLAGTGGADTQYF. The CDR3, as DNA: TGCGCCAGCAGCTTGGCCGGGACAGGGGGCGCAGATACGCAGTATTTT.

The chain recombines TRBV7-2 with TRBJ2-3; 7 positions agree with TRBD2. This CDR3 is 18 amino acids long. CDR1 and CDR2 (germline): SGHTA, FQGNSA. J was trimmed by 1 base and V by 3 bases; bases with no gene match: 13. The CDR3 loop is CASSFGASGSPGTDTQYF. The CDR3 DNA follows: TGTGCCAGCAGCTTTGGAGCTAGCGGATCCCCGGGCACAGATACGCAGTATTTT.

This clonotype was seen only a few times. V gene TRBV7-8 combines with J gene TRBJ2-5; TRBD2 agrees at 7 bases. CDR3 length: 16 residues. The junction had 9 bases not matched to a gene; V was cut back by 2 bases and J by 3 bases. CDR1 is SGHVS, CDR2 FQNEAQ, per germline. CDR3: CASSLLASGLEETQYF. CDR3 bases: TGTGCCAGCAGCTTACTGGCTAGCGGCCTCGAAGAGACCCAGTACTTC.

The CDR3 DNA sequence: TGCAGCGTTGAAGTGGGGTCCTACAATGAGCAGTTCTTC. Protein: CSVEVGSYNEQFF. The chain has TRBV29-1 and TRBJ2-1; no reliable D call. Trimming removed 1 base at V and 1 base at J, with 5 bases between. CDR1 and CDR2 (germline): SQVTM, ANQGSEA. This CDR3 is built from 13 residues.

The V gene is TRBV5-1, the J gene TRBJ2-6; 9 bases map to TRBD1. CDR1 SGHRS and CDR2 YFSETQ come from the germline V gene. The trim removed 2 bases at V and 0 bases at J, leaving 15 bases unmatched. The CDR3 has 21 residues. This CDR3 is CASSFPGQGNPSLSGANVLTF. CDR3 coding DNA: TGCGCCAGCAGCTTTCCGGGACAGGGTAACCCCTCCCTCTCTGGGGCCAACGTCCTGACTTTC.

This clonotype was seen a handful of times. J is TRBJ1-2 and V is TRBV4-1, with TRBD1 matching over 7 bases. Germline V lookup: CDR1 MGHRA, CDR2 YSYEKL. CDR3 length equals 16 residues. Germline trimming cut 3 bases from V and 4 bases from J; bases unmatched to any gene: 11. CDR3 nucleotide sequence: TGCGCCAGCAGCCATCCCGGCGAGGGACAGATCTATGGCTACACCTTC. It yields the protein CASSHPGEGQIYGYTF.

The chain links TRBV5-1 to TRBJ1-1, with TRBD1 matching over 10 bases. CDR1 and CDR2 (germline): SGHRS, YFSETQ. This CDR3 has 15 residues. V shed 4 bases, J shed 6 bases, and the junction held 9 bases outside the gene matches. CDR3 loop: CASSRTGTGEAEAFF. The DNA for the CDR3 is TGCGCCAGCAGCAGAACCGGGACAGGGGAGGCTGAAGCTTTCTTT.

V usage is TRBV11-2 and J usage is TRBJ1-2; D gene uncertain. V shed 0 bases and J shed 10 bases, with 12 bases lying between them. The CDR3 contains 13 residues. Germline assignment: CDR1 SGHAT and CDR2 FQNNGV. CDR3 DNA: TGTGCCAGCAGCTTAGATCTGTTGGGCTTCTACACCTTC. Residues: CASSLDLLGFYTF.

The chain combines TRBV6-1 with TRBJ1-6; D is ambiguous. V shed 3 bases and J shed 17 bases, with 17 bases lying between them. CDR1 is MNHNS, CDR2 SASEGT, per germline. This CDR3 is 13 amino acids long. In DNA, the CDR3 is TGTGCCAGCAGTGACTGGAAGTCGCTCCTATTCCACTTT. Residues: CASSDWKSLLFHF.

This chain links TRBV12-3 or TRBV12-4 with TRBJ2-2; TRBD2 matches at 8 bases. The CDR3 sequence is 14 residues long. V was clipped by 6 bases and J by 7 bases; unmatched bases: 7. CDR3 amino acids: CASSRGLVIGELFF. CDR3 coding DNA: TGTGCCAGCAGCAGGGGACTAGTAATCGGGGAGCTGTTTTTT.

The CDR3 sequence: CASSLGQGSGRKLFF. The CDR3 coding sequence is TGTGCCAGCAGCTTAGGGCAGGGCTCGGGACGGAAACTGTTTTTT. The chain links TRBV7-2 to TRBJ1-4, with a possible D match to TRBD1 (5 bases). The germline V and J ends were trimmed by 1 base and 11 bases, with 17 bases remaining between them. The CDR3 length is 15 residues. Germline-derived CDR1 and CDR2 are SGHTA and FQGNSA.

This clonotype turned up a few times. The chain links TRBV27 to TRBJ1-1; D remains ambiguous. The CDR3 runs 13 residues. Deletions cut 4 bases from V and 8 bases from J, with 14 bases between. The V gene's germline CDR1 is MNHEY and CDR2 SMNVEV (reference sequence). Here the CDR3 DNA reads TGTGCCAGCAGTTCGATGCCCCCGCGGGAAGCTTTCTTT. This sequence encodes CASSSMPPREAFF.

The genes are TRBV20-1 and TRBJ2-1; no definite D call. V was trimmed by 2 bases and J by 4 bases, leaving 3 bases between them. This CDR3 spans 11 amino acids. CDR1 and CDR2 (germline): DFQATT, SNEGSKA (reference sequence). The CDR3 sequence: CSARWYNEQFF. CDR3 in DNA: TGCAGTGCTAGATGGTACAATGAGCAGTTCTTC.

The chain has TRBV7-9 and TRBJ2-5; possible D gene TRBD1, 6 bases. The CDR3 has 14 amino acids. Germline loops: CDR1 SEHNR, CDR2 FQNEAQ (reference sequence). Between the trimmed V and J ends, which lost 6 bases and 4 bases, there was a span of 15 bases. Here the CDR3 DNA reads TGTGCCAGCAGGCGTCCCGGGACATCAGAGACCCAGTACTTC. It encodes CASRRPGTSETQYF.